This TCR beta chain stems from a study of T-cell memory formation after mild COVID-19. The study, taken as a whole, reports: Chiefly within CM and EM were the contracting CD4+ clones; CD8+ ones were within EMRA.

Constant-segment primers served in 5'RACE that generated TCR alpha and TCR beta cDNA libraries bearing sample barcodes and UMIs. TCRdb re-called the 5' RACE reads with MiXCR, one entry per CDR3 protein. The sample records fewer than 650,000 distinct CDR3 sequences, about a fifth being singletons. Germline values: CDR1 LGHNA, CDR2 YNFKEQ. The CDR3 has 15 amino acids. V trimming: 1 base; J trimming: 3 bases; junction bases outside the gene matches: 3. This clonotype came up once. Its antigen remains unknown. The sequenced sample consisted of PBMCs or a T cell subset sorted from them (not recorded which). The chain has TRBV4-2 and TRBJ2-7; the match to TRBD1 covers 10 bases. The sequence was collected from an adult woman who had mild COVID-19 (a few samples of this study predate the infection). Cell type and time point are not known. The CDR3 DNA sequence: TGTGCCAGCAGCCAAGTGGGACAGGGGATCTACGAGCAGTACTTC. Protein product: CASSQVGQGIYEQYF.